This TCR beta chain was captured by sequencing in a study of Tregs in tolerant kidney transplant recipients. The germline V gene encodes CDR1 MGHRA and CDR2 YSYEKL. Deletions cut 0 bases from V and 7 bases from J, with 13 bases between. CDR3 length: 15 residues. Only in-frame clones appear in the TCRdb table, and some are missing; sequencing was by immunoSEQ multiplex PCR. The table includes 20,000 to 25,000 clones, approximately 84% detected once. Recipients received nonmyeloablative bone marrow transplants from related graft donors, with transient mixed chimerism. Unstimulated regulatory T cells (CD4+CD25+CD127-), CD4+CD25- non-regulatory cells, CD4 and CD8 cells were FACS-sorted from thawed PBMCs. Only one count was recorded for this clone. Its target is unknown. Findings and caveats of the study: Changing PCR primers prevented nucleotide comparison between some patients' samples. No direct test of biological reproducibility was done here. Donor-specific Treg expansion exceeded global Treg expansion in tolerant patients, suggesting antigen drive.

Sequenced here: CD8+ T cells from blood (PBMCs), sampled 6 months after the transplant. The clonotype was recovered from a human patient who received a combined kidney and bone marrow transplant. Part of the T cell pool may stem from the graft donor. The rearrangement uses TRBV4-1 and TRBJ2-1; a weak D match, TRBD2 (5 bases). CDR3 protein: CASSQDSGLGNEQFF. The DNA of the CDR3 is TGCGCCAGCAGCCAAGACAGCGGCCTGGGGAATGAGCAGTTCTTC.